This T cell receptor beta chain appears in the sequencing data of a study of T cells in women clearing cervical HPV infection. Cervical HPV DNA detected by MY09/MY11 PCR, typed by dot-blot. The germline V and J ends were trimmed by 0 bases and 1 base, with 18 bases remaining between them. CDR3 length equals 18 residues. CDR1 and CDR2 (germline): SGHRS, YFSETQ. As concerns this clone: The read finishes 3 residues shy of the CDR3 end, and the germline J gene is used to complete it.

TCR beta CDR3 amplified by multiplex PCR from roughly 1,100 ng genomic DNA. TCRdb's copy holds only in-frame clones and misses some; the assay was immunoSEQ multiplex PCR. The sample table sets out about 35,000 clones. Sample: blood buffy coat. This receptor was obtained from a woman aged 18 to 75 with a cervical HPV16 infection that either progressed to CIN3+ or cleared (not recorded which). This chain links TRBV5-1 with TRBJ2-3; D unresolved. The CDR3 here is CASSLAARIHLGTDTQYF. The CDR3 bases that were read are TGCGCCAGCAGCTTGGCAGCTCGCATACATCTAGGCACAGATACG. The variable domain in full, with the rest retrieved from reference TRBV5-1 and TRBJ2-3, is KAGVTQTPRYLIKTRGQQVTLSCSPISGHRSVSWYQQTPGQGLQFLFEYFSETQRNKGNFPGRFSGRQFSNSRSEMNVSTLELGDSALYLCASSLAARIHLGTDTQYFGPGTRLTVL.